The subject of this entry is one T cell receptor beta chain. Trimming removed 6 bases at V and 3 bases at J, with 9 bases between. The CDR3 covers 12 residues. The data were obtained in a study of blood T cell repertoires in COVID-19. For the study at large: Sample material is recorded as cDNA or gDNA derived from T cells, B-cell-depleted T cells, or PBMCs.

Repertoires were generated with immunoSEQ multiplex PCR, while TCRdb's copy carries only in-frame clones and drops some. The table records roughly 380,000 clones, around 91% of them present only once. Input material: peripheral blood. This clonotype was sampled from a woman in her 40s with COVID-19, enrolled during active disease. J is TRBJ2-7 and V is TRBV12-3 or TRBV12-4; D is possibly TRBD1 (6 bases). The chain's CDR3 is CASSPDSYEQYF. The CDR3 nucleotides read TGTGCCAGCAGCCCGGACAGCTACGAGCAGTACTTC.